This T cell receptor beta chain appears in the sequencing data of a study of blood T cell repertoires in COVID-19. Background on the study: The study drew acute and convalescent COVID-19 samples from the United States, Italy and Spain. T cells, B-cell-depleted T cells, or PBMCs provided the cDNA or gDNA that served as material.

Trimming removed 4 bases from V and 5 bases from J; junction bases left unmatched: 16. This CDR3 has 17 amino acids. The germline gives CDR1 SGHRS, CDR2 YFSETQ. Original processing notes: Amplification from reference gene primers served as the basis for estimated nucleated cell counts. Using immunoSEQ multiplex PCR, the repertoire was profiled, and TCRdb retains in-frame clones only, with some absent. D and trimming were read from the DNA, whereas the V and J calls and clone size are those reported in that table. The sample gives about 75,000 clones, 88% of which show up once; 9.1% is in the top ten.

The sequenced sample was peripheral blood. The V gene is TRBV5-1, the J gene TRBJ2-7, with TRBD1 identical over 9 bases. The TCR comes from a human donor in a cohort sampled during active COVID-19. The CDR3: CASSHNSGTGKSHEQYF. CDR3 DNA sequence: TGCGCCAGCAGCCACAATTCCGGGACAGGGAAGTCCCACGAGCAGTACTTC.